This entry concerns a single T cell receptor beta chain. Its antigen target is currently unknown. These data are taken from a study of CXCR3-negative and CXCR3-positive naive CD8 T cells (dated by TCRdb to about 2019). Regarding the complete study: In total, approximately 150 million TRB reads were obtained, corresponding to roughly 1.5 +/- 0.3 million reads per library. Data from fewer than 12 donors, pooled across two independent experiments, went into the diversity and physicochemical repertoire analyses. TRBV-TRBJ cluster analysis included naive subsets from roughly 5 donors and memory cells from 3 donors. What the work shows at the level of the full study, not this receptor alone: Because surface CD5, which is linked to self-reactivity in mice, was comparable between the naive subsets, TCR interaction strength was also inferred from TRB CDR3 physicochemical properties. Both naive subsets had comparably high repertoire diversity, while memory CD8+ T cells had much lower repertoire diversity. TRB CDR3s from CXCR3-positive naive cells showed higher hydrophobicity (lower Kidera factor 4), lower energy, and higher strength and volume indices than CXCR3-negative naive cells. Freshly isolated PBMCs were used for most assays because CXCR3 expression partially decreased after cryopreservation. Naive CXCR3-negative and CXCR3-positive cells from the same donor showed similar TRBV-TRBJ usage, whereas memory cells showed distinct patterns.

Sequencer: NextSeq 550. The Human TCR Profiling Kit (MiLaboratory) was used to make UMI-labeled 5' RACE TRB cDNA libraries. The full amount of extracted RNA was used for cDNA synthesis, and the full amount of resulting cDNA was used for PCR amplification. Libraries were prepared in parallel using an identical number of PCR cycles. Per the original workflow: With a requirement of at least two reads per UMI, MIGEC and MiXCR extracted about 52,000 +/- 9,100 unique UMI-labeled TRB cDNA molecules per library. An average of approximately 40,000 +/- 10,000 functional in-frame TRB CDR3 nucleotide clonotypes without stop codons was found per library. After downsampling to 5000 UMI-labeled TRB molecules per sample, diversity metrics, including normalized Shannon-Wiener and Chao1, were computed in VDJtools. VDJtools was used to calculate clonotype-size-weighted physicochemical properties of the central five CDR3 residues, namely interaction energy, strength, volume and Kidera factor 4. Through TCRdb reprocessing, the reads give one entry per CDR3 protein sequence; DNA is omitted. The V and J calls were determined by TCRdb, not by the authors. This sample's table contains 80,000 to 95,000 distinct CDR3 sequences. The ten largest clonotypes hold more than 1.5% of the sample.

For each CD8+ T cell subset, flow sorting was done in triplicate, and some 300,000 cells per subset went directly into RLT lysis buffer. To exclude memory contaminants, naive CD8+ T cells were stringently defined as CD45RO-CCR7+CD27+CD95-. Using standard density gradient centrifugation, peripheral blood mononuclear cells were isolated from buffy coats. Naive CXCR3-negative and CXCR3-positive CD8+ T cells were flow-sorted on a FACSAria III. Total RNA was extracted from sorted cells using an RNeasy Mini Kit. Taken from the germline V gene, the CDR1 and CDR2 loops are SGHRS and YFSETQ. The CDR3 holds 15 amino acids from the cysteine to the phenylalanine. No DNA has been recorded.

The sequencing input was naive CXCR3- CD8+ T cells from blood. Explained via the paper, the cell subset or site label denotes: CD45RO-CCR7+CD27+CD95- naive CD8+ T cells lacking CXCR3 (TNR3-). This sequence was found in a human donor in good health. Some clones in this sample may be carry-over from other donors' samples. The V gene is TRBV5-1 and the J gene is TRBJ1-1. The CDR3 sequence is CASSLANGVGTEAFF.